This T cell receptor (beta chain) was retrieved from a study of blood T cell repertoires in COVID-19. Looking at the study overall: Sites across the United States, Italy and Spain contributed samples from acute and convalescent COVID-19. Sources were T cells, B-cell-depleted T cells, or PBMCs; the material itself was cDNA or gDNA.

In the authors' methods: It was from reference gene primer amplification that nucleated cell counts were estimated. The table came from immunoSEQ multiplex PCR; TCRdb's copy has only in-frame clones and leaves some out. V, J and clone size were drawn from that table, and D and trimming were deduced from the DNA. This sample carries tens of thousands of clones, approximately 85% of them seen once, and the ten largest clones take more than 20%. Per germline, CDR1 SGHVS and CDR2 FQNEAQ. The J segment lost 0 bases and the V segment lost 4 bases, leaving 7 bases of the junction unmatched. This CDR3 is 16 amino acids long.

The sample comprised peripheral blood. J is TRBJ2-7 and V is TRBV7-8; TRBD2 matches 9 bases. The TCR sequence derives from a man in his sixties or seventies with acute or convalescent COVID-19. The CDR3 bases are TGTGCCAGCAGCTCCCCGGGAGCGGGAGGCTCCTACGAGCAGTACTTC. It translates to CASSSPGAGGSYEQYF.